This T cell receptor beta chain was sequenced in a study of long-term antiretroviral therapy in people with HIV. Survey-level resolution applied to immunoSEQ assay v3.0. Generated by immunoSEQ multiplex PCR, the TCRdb table keeps only in-frame clones and is missing some. The data hold roughly 42,000 clones, with about 90% observed a single time. The origin of this receptor is a woman in her forties or fifties with HIV. The source material was unsorted PBMCs, sampled 1.2 years after starting antiretroviral therapy.

The CDR3 nucleotides are TGTGCCAGCAGCTTGGGACGGAGCTACGAGCAGTACTTC. Its translation is CASSLGRSYEQYF. The chain employs TRBV5-6 and TRBJ2-7, with D uncertain. Germline-derived CDR1 and CDR2 are SGHDT and YYEEEE. The CDR3 consists of 13 residues. V dropped 0 bases and J dropped 3 bases, with 7 bases sitting between them.